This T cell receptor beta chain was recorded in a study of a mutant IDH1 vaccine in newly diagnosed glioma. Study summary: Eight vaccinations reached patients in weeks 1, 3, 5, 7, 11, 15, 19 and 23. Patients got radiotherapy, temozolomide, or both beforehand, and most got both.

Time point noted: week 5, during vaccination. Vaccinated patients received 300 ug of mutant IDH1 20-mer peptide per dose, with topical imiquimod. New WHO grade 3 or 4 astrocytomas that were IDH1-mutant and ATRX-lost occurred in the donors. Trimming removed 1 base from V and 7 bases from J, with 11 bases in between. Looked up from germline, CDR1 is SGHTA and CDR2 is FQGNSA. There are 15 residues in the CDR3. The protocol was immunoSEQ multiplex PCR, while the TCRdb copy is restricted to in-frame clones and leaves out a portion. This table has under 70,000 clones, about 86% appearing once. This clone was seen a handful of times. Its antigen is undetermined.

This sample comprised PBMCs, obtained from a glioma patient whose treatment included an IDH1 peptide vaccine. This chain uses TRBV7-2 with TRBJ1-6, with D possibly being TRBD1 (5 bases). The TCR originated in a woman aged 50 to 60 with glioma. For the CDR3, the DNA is TGTGCCAGCAGCTTAGAAGGGACGGTCAATTCACCCCTCCACTTT. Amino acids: CASSLEGTVNSPLHF.